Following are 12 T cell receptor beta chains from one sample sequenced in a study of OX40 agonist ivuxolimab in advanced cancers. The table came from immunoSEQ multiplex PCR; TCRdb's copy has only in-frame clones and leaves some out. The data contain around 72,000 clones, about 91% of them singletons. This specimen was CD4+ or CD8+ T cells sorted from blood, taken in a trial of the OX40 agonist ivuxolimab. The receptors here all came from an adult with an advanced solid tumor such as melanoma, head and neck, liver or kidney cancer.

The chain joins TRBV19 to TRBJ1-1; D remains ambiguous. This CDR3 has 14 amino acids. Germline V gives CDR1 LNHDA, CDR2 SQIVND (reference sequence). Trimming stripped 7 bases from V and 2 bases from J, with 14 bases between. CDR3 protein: CASKREGSNTEAFF. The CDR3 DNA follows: TGTGCCAGTAAACGGGAAGGGTCTAACACTGAAGCTTTCTTT.

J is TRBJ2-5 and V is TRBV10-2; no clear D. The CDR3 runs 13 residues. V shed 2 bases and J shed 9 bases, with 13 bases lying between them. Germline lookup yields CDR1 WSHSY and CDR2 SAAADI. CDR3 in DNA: TGCGCCAGCAGTGAGGTCTCCTATGGGGCCCAGTACTTC. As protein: CASSEVSYGAQYF.

The CDR3 bases are TGTGCCAGCAGCTTATCAGGGGTAGGGACCCAGTACTTC. It encodes CASSLSGVGTQYF. V usage is TRBV7-8 and J usage is TRBJ2-5, with D possibly matching TRBD1 (6 bases). Germline lookup yields CDR1 SGHVS and CDR2 FQNEAQ. The V gene lost 2 bases and the J gene lost 7 bases, with 11 bases spanning the gap. The CDR3 contains 13 residues.

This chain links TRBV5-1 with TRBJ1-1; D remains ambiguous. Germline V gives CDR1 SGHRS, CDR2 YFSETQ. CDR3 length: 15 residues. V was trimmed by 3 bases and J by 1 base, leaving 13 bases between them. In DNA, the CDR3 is TGCGCCAGCAGCTCTAGCACCGGATCGAACACTGAAGCTTTCTTT. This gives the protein CASSSSTGSNTEAFF.

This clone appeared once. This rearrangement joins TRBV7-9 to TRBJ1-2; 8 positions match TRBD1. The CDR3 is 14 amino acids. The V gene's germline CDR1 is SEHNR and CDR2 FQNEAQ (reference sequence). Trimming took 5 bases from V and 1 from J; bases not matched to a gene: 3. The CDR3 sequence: CASSGTGDNYGYTF. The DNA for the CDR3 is TGTGCCAGCAGCGGGACAGGAGATAACTATGGCTACACCTTC.

DNA of the CDR3: TGCAGTGCTCACCAGGGGGACGAGCAGTACTTC. Translation gives CSAHQGDEQYF. The chain is built from TRBV20-1 and TRBJ2-7; 7 nucleotides agree with TRBD1. CDR1 DFQATT and CDR2 SNEGSKA come from the germline V gene (reference sequence). The CDR3 runs to 11 residues. V shed 5 bases and J 5 bases; nucleotides not matched to a gene: 3.

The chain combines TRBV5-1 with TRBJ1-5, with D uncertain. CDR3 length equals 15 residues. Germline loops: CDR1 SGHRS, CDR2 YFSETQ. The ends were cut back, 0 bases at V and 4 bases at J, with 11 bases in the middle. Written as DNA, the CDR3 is TGCGCCAGCAGCTTGGCCGGTCAACTTAATCAGCCCCAGCATTTT. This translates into CASSLAGQLNQPQHF.

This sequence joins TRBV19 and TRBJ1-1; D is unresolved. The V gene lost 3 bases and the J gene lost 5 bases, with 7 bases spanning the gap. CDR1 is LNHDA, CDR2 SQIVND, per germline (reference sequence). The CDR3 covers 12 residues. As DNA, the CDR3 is TGTGCCAGTAGTATGATGAGAACTGAAGCTTTCTTT. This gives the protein CASSMMRTEAFF. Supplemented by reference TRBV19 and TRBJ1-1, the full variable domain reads DGGITQSPKYLFRKEGQNVTLSCEQNLNHDAMYWYRQDPGQGLRLIYYSQIVNDFQKGDIAEGYSVSREKKESFPLTVTSAQKNPTAFYLCASSMMRTEAFFGQGTRLTVV.

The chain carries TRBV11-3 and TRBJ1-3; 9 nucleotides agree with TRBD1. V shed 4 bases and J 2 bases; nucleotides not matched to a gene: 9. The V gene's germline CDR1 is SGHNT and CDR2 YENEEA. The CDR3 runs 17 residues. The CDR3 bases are TGTGCCAGCAGCTCCGGCGGCACAGGGGGCGCTGGAAACACCATATATTTT. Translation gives CASSSGGTGGAGNTIYF.

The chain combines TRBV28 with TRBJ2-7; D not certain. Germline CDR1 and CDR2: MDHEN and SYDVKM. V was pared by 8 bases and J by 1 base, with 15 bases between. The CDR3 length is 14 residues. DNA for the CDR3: TGTGCCAGCTCAGCAGGCCCCCCGTCCTACGAGCAGTACTTC. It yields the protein CASSAGPPSYEQYF.

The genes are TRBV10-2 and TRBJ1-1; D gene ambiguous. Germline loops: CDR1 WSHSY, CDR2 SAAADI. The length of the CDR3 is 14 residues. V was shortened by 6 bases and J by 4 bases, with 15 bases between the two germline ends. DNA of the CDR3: TGCGCCAGCAGGGGAGACGGTTGGGCCACTGAAGCTTTCTTT. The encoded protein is CASRGDGWATEAFF.

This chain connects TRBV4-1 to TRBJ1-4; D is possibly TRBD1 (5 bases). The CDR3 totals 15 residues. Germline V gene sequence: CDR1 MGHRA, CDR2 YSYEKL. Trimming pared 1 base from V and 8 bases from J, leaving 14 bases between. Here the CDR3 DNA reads TGCGCCAGCAGCCAAGTAATCCAGGGTTGGGAAAAACTGTTTTTT. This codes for CASSQVIQGWEKLFF.